These 9 T cell receptor beta chains were sequenced from one sample in a study of blood T cell repertoires in COVID-19. Produced via immunoSEQ multiplex PCR; TCRdb's table is partial and in-frame only. The sample has 200,000 to 250,000 clones; 85% to 90% are singletons. Specimen: peripheral blood. All receptors come from an elderly man with acute or convalescent COVID-19.

The V call is TRBV18, the J call TRBJ1-3; 7 bases are a match to TRBD1. Trimming at V came to 2 bases and at J to 5 bases, leaving 3 bases not matched to a gene. Looked up from germline, CDR1 is KGHSH and CDR2 is LQKENI. The CDR3 spans 14 residues. The CDR3 nucleotides read TGTGCCAGCTCACCAACGGGACAGAGAAACACCATATATTTT. It yields the protein CASSPTGQRNTIYF.

This clone came up a few times. This chain links TRBV10-3 with TRBJ2-1; TRBD2 matches at 8 bases. The CDR3 length is 15 residues. The germline gives CDR1 ENHRY, CDR2 SYGVKD. The J segment lost 4 bases and the V segment lost 3 bases, leaving 5 bases of the junction unmatched. The CDR3 DNA reads as TGTGCCATCAGTGACCCGGGAGGGGGGTACAATGAGCAGTTCTTC. This codes for CAISDPGGGYNEQFF.

The rearrangement uses TRBV18 and TRBJ2-7; 9 bases agree with TRBD2. V trimming: 6 bases; J trimming: 5 bases; junction bases outside the gene matches: 11. Looked up from germline, CDR1 is KGHSH and CDR2 is LQKENI. The CDR3 is 15 amino acids. The CDR3 protein is CASSTGGRGPDEQYV. The DNA of the CDR3 is TGTGCCAGCTCGACGGGCGGGAGGGGACCCGACGAGCAGTACGTC.

V and J are TRBV28 and TRBJ1-5; 7 bases align to TRBD1. CDR1 MDHEN and CDR2 SYDVKM come from the germline V gene. Unmatched junction bases numbered 2, after V lost 6 bases and J lost 3 bases. The CDR3 extends over 13 amino acids. The CDR3 bases are TGTGCCAGCAGAAGGGGGCACAATCAGCCCCAGCATTTT. Its protein product is CASRRGHNQPQHF.

This clone was picked up a small number of times. This rearrangement joins TRBV9 to TRBJ2-1; 7 bases map to TRBD2. Germline-derived CDR1 and CDR2 are SGDLS and YYNGEE. The CDR3 consists of 14 residues. With 4 bases clipped from V and 9 bases from J, the junction kept 10 bases outside the gene matches. The CDR3 here is CASSPGGRQFEQFF. The CDR3 DNA follows: TGTGCCAGCAGCCCAGGCGGGAGACAATTTGAGCAGTTCTTC.

The chain employs TRBV2 and TRBJ1-4; D uncertain. CDR1 SNHLY and CDR2 FYNNEI come from the germline V gene. CDR3 length: 15 residues. The V and J ends lost 8 bases and 5 bases respectively, with 18 bases between them. This CDR3 is CASGYFPASNEKLFF. In DNA, the CDR3 is TGTGCCAGCGGTTACTTTCCCGCCTCAAATGAAAAACTGTTTTTT.

A single count supports this clone. The chain has TRBV10-1 and TRBJ2-7, with D possibly matching TRBD1 (6 bases). Trimming pared 4 bases from V and 7 bases from J, leaving 20 bases between. This CDR3 region has 15 residues. Germline V lookup: CDR1 WNHNN, CDR2 SYGVQD (reference sequence). CDR3 DNA sequence: TGCGCCAGCAGTGCCCGGACATCAAGGGGGTTTGAGCAGTACTTC. It translates to CASSARTSRGFEQYF.

This clone has more than one count but fewer than ten. The CDR3 coding sequence is TGTGCCAGTAGTACCAGCGGGGGCAGCTCCTACGAGCAGTACTTC. This codes for CASSTSGGSSYEQYF. The chain combines TRBV19 with TRBJ2-7, with 8 bases identical to TRBD2. The CDR3 length is 15 residues. Germline lookup yields CDR1 LNHDA and CDR2 SQIVND (reference sequence). Germline trimming cut 4 bases from V and 0 bases from J; bases unmatched to any gene: 5.

The chain combines TRBV7-9 with TRBJ1-1; TRBD1 aligns across 7 bases. V shed 7 bases and J 1 base; nucleotides not matched to a gene: 6. Germline V lookup: CDR1 SEHNR, CDR2 FQNEAQ (reference sequence). The CDR3 spans 14 residues. CDR3 sequence reads: CASTKGTANTEAFF. The CDR3 DNA is TGTGCCAGCACCAAAGGGACAGCGAACACTGAAGCTTTCTTT. Complete variable domain (other parts from reference TRBV7-9 and TRBJ1-1): DTGVSQNPRHKITKRGQNVTFRCDPISEHNRLYWYRQTLGQGPEFLTYFQNEAQLEKSRLLSDRFSAERPKGSFSTLEIQRTEQGDSAMYLCASTKGTANTEAFFGQGTRLTVV.